Following are 28 T cell receptor beta chains from one sample sequenced in a study of blood T cell repertoires in COVID-19. Profiling relied on immunoSEQ multiplex PCR, and the TCRdb table lists in-frame clones only, not all of them. Of roughly 170,000 clones in the sample, about 84% were seen once. Sequenced: peripheral blood. The receptors shown here come from a human donor in a cohort sampled during active COVID-19.

This chain links TRBV3-1 (or the pseudogene TRBV3-2) with TRBJ2-7; the match to TRBD2 covers 9 bases. The J segment lost 3 bases and the V segment lost 1 base, leaving 7 bases of the junction unmatched. Germline CDR1 LGHDT, CDR2 YNNKEL (reference sequence). The CDR3 extends over 16 amino acids. CDR3 coding DNA: TGTGCCAGCAGCCAAGCTCGCGCGGGGGGGATCTACGAGCAGTACTTC. Translated: CASSQARAGGIYEQYF.

The rearrangement uses TRBV30 and TRBJ2-7; the match to TRBD2 covers 8 bases. Germline trimming cut 2 bases from V and 3 bases from J; bases unmatched to any gene: 12. CDR1 GTSNPN and CDR2 SVGIG come from the germline V gene (reference sequence). This CDR3 has 16 residues. The CDR3 nucleotides are TGTGCCTGGAGTCCGAGGTTGGCGGGGGGTTACTACGAGCAGTACTTC. Translated, it gives CAWSPRLAGGYYEQYF.

CDR3 in amino acids: CASSLGAEGTEQYF. CDR3 bases: TGTGCCAGCAGCTTGGGGGCGGAAGGTACCGAGCAGTACTTC. The chain links TRBV7-8 to TRBJ2-7, with D tentatively TRBD1 (6 bases). Trimming left V 3 bases short and J 6 bases short, with 15 bases between. Germline loops: CDR1 SGHVS, CDR2 FQNEAQ. This CDR3 comprises 14 residues.

The V call is TRBV4-1, the J call TRBJ2-7; D might be TRBD1 (5 bases). V lost 0 bases to trimming and J lost 0 bases, with 18 bases between them. This CDR3 contains 18 residues. Germline assignment: CDR1 MGHRA and CDR2 YSYEKL. The CDR3 here is CASSQDWIGRGSSYEQYF. DNA for the CDR3: TGCGCCAGCAGCCAAGATTGGATAGGTAGGGGTAGCTCCTACGAGCAGTACTTC.

The chain recombines TRBV11-2 with TRBJ2-7, with 9 bases matching TRBD1. This CDR3 has 15 amino acids. Trimming cost V 4 bases and J 2 bases; bases outside gene matches: 6. CDR1 SGHAT and CDR2 FQNNGV come from the germline V gene. The chain's CDR3 is CASSSGTGFAYEQYF. The CDR3, as DNA: TGTGCCAGCAGCTCCGGGACAGGGTTTGCCTACGAGCAGTACTTC.

The CDR3 loop reads CASSHVPGTGYNSPLHF. For the CDR3, the DNA is TGTGCCAGCAGCCATGTCCCCGGGACAGGATATAATTCACCCCTCCACTTT. The chain combines TRBV3-1 (or the pseudogene TRBV3-2) with TRBJ1-6, with 8 positions matching TRBD1. This CDR3 spans 17 amino acids. CDR1 is LGHDT, CDR2 YNNKEL, per germline (reference sequence). The trim removed 3 bases at V and 4 bases at J, leaving 8 bases unmatched.

This chain joins TRBV19 and TRBJ1-2, with 10 positions matching TRBD1. The CDR3 has 15 residues. Germline CDR1 LNHDA, CDR2 SQIVND (reference sequence). Trimming at V came to 7 bases and at J to 3 bases, leaving 8 bases not matched to a gene. In nucleotides, the CDR3 is TGTGCCAGTATCCCTCAGACAGGGGGCGACTATGGCTACACCTTC. Its protein is CASIPQTGGDYGYTF.

This clone was counted once. The V gene is TRBV20-1, the J gene TRBJ1-1; 8 bases line up with TRBD1. The CDR3 is 15 amino acids. The germline gives CDR1 DFQATT, CDR2 SNEGSKA (reference sequence). V shed 3 bases, J shed 4 bases, and the junction held 10 bases outside the gene matches. Here the CDR3 reads CSASRGQADGTEAFF. CDR3 DNA: TGCAGTGCTAGTCGGGGACAGGCTGATGGCACTGAAGCTTTCTTT.

A remark on this clone: Different DNA sequences within this sample yield the same CDR3. This rearrangement joins TRBV19 to TRBJ1-5; 9 nucleotides align to TRBD1. CDR1 and CDR2 (germline): LNHDA, SQIVND (reference sequence). V shed 3 bases and J 7 bases; nucleotides not matched to a gene: 4. The CDR3 consists of 14 residues. The CDR3 region is CASSIGQGHQPQHF. Here the CDR3 DNA reads TGTGCCAGTAGTATCGGACAGGGGCACCAGCCCCAGCATTTT.

This sequence joins TRBV30 and TRBJ1-2, with D perhaps TRBD1 (6 bases). The CDR3 extends over 14 amino acids. The V end lost 4 bases, the J end lost 0 bases, and 12 bases lay between the germline ends. Germline V gives CDR1 GTSNPN, CDR2 SVGIG (reference sequence). Here the CDR3 reads CAWTKTGSNYGYTF. CDR3 nucleotides: TGTGCCTGGACAAAGACAGGTTCTAACTATGGCTACACCTTC.

The gene calls are TRBV6-1 and TRBJ1-5; 11 bases are a match to TRBD1. V lost 1 base, J lost 5 bases, and 4 bases stayed unmatched. The length of the CDR3 is 16 residues. Germline V gene data show CDR1 as MNHNS and CDR2 as SASEGT. The CDR3 sequence: CASSEGTGGAYQPQHF. CDR3 bases: TGTGCCAGCAGTGAAGGGACAGGGGGCGCATATCAGCCCCAGCATTTT.

The chain is built from TRBV7-2 and TRBJ2-2; perhaps TRBD1 as D (6 bases). The CDR3 runs to 19 residues. V was clipped by 5 bases and J by 3 bases, with 25 bases between them. Germline CDR1 SGHTA, CDR2 FQGNSA. In DNA form, the CDR3 reads TGTGCCAGCAGCGTCGGGTGGGCAGGACAGAGTGAACACACCGGGGAGCTGTTTTTT. Residues: CASSVGWAGQSEHTGELFF. Full variable domain (missing parts from reference TRBV7-2 and TRBJ2-2): GAGVSQSPSNKVTEKGKDVELRCDPISGHTALYWYRQSLGQGLEFLIYFQGNSAPDKSGLPSDRFSAERTGGSVSTLTIQRTQQEDSAVYLCASSVGWAGQSEHTGELFFGEGSRLTVL.

The chain has TRBV19 and TRBJ1-2; a possible D gene is TRBD1 (6 bases). Germline CDR1 and CDR2: LNHDA and SQIVND (reference sequence). CDR3 length: 13 amino acids. Trimming shortened V by 6 bases and J by 0 bases, and 8 bases separated the two germline ends. The CDR3 nucleotides are TGTGCCAGTAGCTGGACAGCTAACTATGGCTACACCTTC. It codes for CASSWTANYGYTF.

This clone was observed a few times. The chain couples TRBV9 to TRBJ2-7; D possibly corresponds to TRBD1 (5 bases). The V gene's germline CDR1 is SGDLS and CDR2 YYNGEE. This CDR3 spans 15 amino acids. Trimming left V 0 bases short and J 3 bases short, with 13 bases between. The CDR3 is CASSVAAGFDYEQYF. CDR3 in DNA: TGTGCCAGCAGCGTAGCAGCAGGGTTCGACTACGAGCAGTACTTC.

The CDR3 DNA is TGCGCCAGCAGAAGGGGGCTTAGCACTGAAGCTTTCTTT. It encodes CASRRGLSTEAFF. The chain employs TRBV4-1 and TRBJ1-1; 7 bases match TRBD1. CDR3 length: 13 residues. Germline V CDR1 and CDR2: MGHRA, YSYEKL. The ends lost 6 bases at V and 4 bases at J; junction bases unmatched: 5.

This chain connects TRBV5-6 to TRBJ2-7; D not certain. Germline values: CDR1 SGHDT, CDR2 YYEEEE. V dropped 4 bases and J dropped 3 bases, with 8 bases sitting between them. The CDR3 extends over 12 amino acids. The CDR3 is CASSQAYYEQYF. CDR3 coding DNA: TGTGCCAGCAGCCAGGCCTACTACGAGCAGTACTTC. The full variable domain, rest sourced from reference TRBV5-6 and TRBJ2-7, is DAGVTQSPTHLIKTRGQQVTLRCSPKSGHDTVSWYQQALGQGPQFIFQYYEEEERQRGNFPDRFSGHQFPNYSSELNVNALLLGDSALYLCASSQAYYEQYFGPGTRLTVT.

The chain joins TRBV5-6 to TRBJ2-5; 14 bases align to TRBD2. Losses at the gene ends were 3 bases for V and 4 bases for J; bases not matched to a gene: 11. The CDR3 loop spans 18 amino acids. The germline V gene has CDR1 SGHDT and CDR2 YYEEEE. CDR3 sequence: CASSSTSGGVGAGETQYF. The CDR3 DNA follows: TGTGCCAGCAGCTCGACTAGCGGGGGGGTTGGAGCTGGAGAGACCCAGTACTTC.

This clone was counted between two and nine times. The chain couples TRBV12-3 or TRBV12-4 to TRBJ1-1, with 7 positions matching TRBD1. This CDR3 contains 13 residues. The J segment lost 11 bases and the V segment lost 6 bases, leaving 12 bases of the junction unmatched. CDR3 amino acids: CASSRQGRGEAFF. The CDR3, as DNA: TGTGCCAGCAGCCGACAGGGAAGGGGAGAGGCTTTCTTT.

The V call is TRBV12-5, the J call TRBJ2-2, with 15 bases aligning to TRBD2. CDR3 length: 14 amino acids. The junction had 2 bases not matched to a gene; V was cut back by 9 bases and J by 6 bases. CDR1 is LGHNT, CDR2 FRNRAP, per germline. The CDR3 loop reads CASGTSGGSGELFF. DNA of the CDR3: TGTGCTAGCGGGACTAGCGGGGGGTCCGGGGAGCTGTTTTTT.

The chain employs TRBV2 and TRBJ1-5; the D gene is possibly TRBD1 (5 bases). V gave up 3 bases and J gave up 4 bases, with 13 bases separating them. The CDR3 runs to 15 residues. Germline CDR1 SNHLY, CDR2 FYNNEI. CDR3 amino acids: CASSEGQVKNQPQHF. The CDR3 DNA reads TGTGCCAGCAGTGAGGGGCAGGTAAAAAATCAGCCCCAGCATTTT. Full variable domain (missing parts from reference TRBV2 and TRBJ1-5): EPEVTQTPSHQVTQMGQEVILRCVPISNHLYFYWYRQILGQKVEFLVSFYNNEISEKSEIFDDQFSVERPDGSNFTLKIRSTKLEDSAMYFCASSEGQVKNQPQHFGDGTRLSIL.

The V gene is TRBV6-5, the J gene TRBJ1-3, with no clear D. This CDR3 has 12 residues. Germline CDR1 and CDR2: MNHEY and SVGAGI. Trimming left V 7 bases short and J 0 bases short, with 4 bases between. DNA for the CDR3: TGTGCCAGCACCGGCTCTGGAAACACCATATATTTT. Residues: CASTGSGNTIYF.

V and J are TRBV19 and TRBJ1-3; D is uncertain. V was pared by 5 bases and J by 0 bases, with 8 bases between. The CDR3 is 14 amino acids. CDR1 is LNHDA, CDR2 SQIVND, per germline (reference sequence). CDR3 amino acids: CASSSGISGNTIYF. Written as DNA, the CDR3 is TGTGCCAGTAGTTCTGGCATCTCTGGAAACACCATATATTTT.

The CDR3 reads CASSLGSGIDNQPQHF. CDR3 in DNA: TGTGCCAGCAGTTTAGGGTCGGGAATTGACAATCAGCCCCAGCATTTT. This chain joins TRBV28 and TRBJ1-5, with D uncertain. The CDR3 length is 16 residues. V gave up 2 bases and J gave up 3 bases, with 14 bases separating them. Germline-derived CDR1 and CDR2 are MDHEN and SYDVKM.

The chain uses TRBV6-5 and TRBJ1-5, with D unclear. Germline CDR1 reads MNHEY; CDR2 reads SVGAGI. The V gene lost 5 bases and the J gene lost 1 base, with 12 bases spanning the gap. The CDR3 totals 15 residues. CDR3 in amino acids: CASSPLTESNQPQHF. CDR3 coding DNA: TGTGCCAGCAGTCCTTTAACAGAGAGCAATCAGCCCCAGCATTTT.

The genes are TRBV18 and TRBJ2-7; the match to TRBD1 covers 8 bases. The CDR3 consists of 14 residues. With V trimmed by 5 bases and J by 2 bases, 5 bases remained unmatched. Germline-derived CDR1 and CDR2 are KGHSH and LQKENI. This CDR3 is CASSTGQGPYEQYF. DNA of the CDR3: TGTGCCAGCTCAACTGGACAGGGACCCTACGAGCAGTACTTC.

This clone turned up a few times. The J gene is TRBJ1-1, the V gene TRBV3-1 (or the pseudogene TRBV3-2); 7 bases align to TRBD1. The J segment lost 5 bases and the V segment lost 6 bases, leaving 6 bases of the junction unmatched. This CDR3 is 13 amino acids long. Germline values: CDR1 LGHDT, CDR2 YNNKEL (reference sequence). The CDR3 nucleotides read TGTGCCAGCAGGGAACAGGGGTGGACTGAAGCTTTCTTT. It codes for CASREQGWTEAFF.

The chain combines TRBV7-9 with TRBJ2-7; D is perhaps TRBD2 (6 bases). This CDR3 comprises 13 residues. Germline V CDR1 and CDR2: SEHNR, FQNEAQ (reference sequence). V lost 2 bases and J 5 bases, leaving 10 bases between the germline ends. The CDR3 protein is CASSLQWGDEQYF. In DNA, the CDR3 is TGTGCCAGCAGCTTACAATGGGGGGACGAGCAGTACTTC.

This clone was counted once. The chain links TRBV6-5 to TRBJ1-5, with D uncertain. The CDR3 consists of 13 residues. From germline, CDR1 is MNHEY and CDR2 SVGAGI. V lost 5 bases, J lost 4 bases, and 9 bases lay in between. CDR3 DNA: TGTGCCAGCAGTATAGAGGGTAATCAGCCCCAGCATTTT. This translates into CASSIEGNQPQHF.